The present TCR beta chain was sequenced within a study of blood T cells in healthy people across ages. Broader study findings: PBMCs left unsorted prevented a conclusive naive versus antigen-experienced comparison.

Per sample, extraction of total RNA gave at least 5.5 micrograms in every case. In this sample, this clonotype turned up once. Its antigen is undetermined. Per the germline V gene, CDR1 is DFQATT and CDR2 is SNEGSKA (reference sequence). CDR3 length equals 14 residues. J lost 1 base, V lost 3 bases, and 3 bases had no gene match. A second about 7 to 12 cycle PCR used barcoded and J-beta primers. TCRdb re-called the 5' RACE reads with MiXCR, one entry per CDR3 protein. The sample lists approximately 800,000 distinct CDR3 sequences; approximately 60% were seen once. The chain links TRBV20-1 to TRBJ2-5; TRBD1 aligns across 9 bases. The clonotype originates from a man aged 40-49 years in good health. The sequencing sample was made of blood. The CDR3 loop is CSARRTGVQETQYF. For the CDR3, the DNA is TGCAGTGCTAGGAGGACAGGGGTCCAAGAGACCCAGTACTTC.